The rows below give T cell receptor beta chains drawn from one sample of a study of radiotherapy plus CTLA-4 blockade in lung cancer. Measured with immunoSEQ multiplex PCR; TCRdb has only the in-frame clones, and not every one. This sample yields under 95,000 clones, of which around 78% are seen a single time; roughly 23% belongs to the top ten. Specimen: peripheral blood, collected from a patient treated with radiotherapy plus ipilimumab. The receptor source for this set is a human donor with non-small cell lung cancer whose response to radiotherapy plus ipilimumab could not be evaluated. Some clones in this sample may be carry-over from other donors' samples. CDR3s include the opening cysteine and the closing phenylalanine or tryptophan. The order of the fields is D gene, V gene, J gene, CDR3 protein, CDR3 DNA. The D gene is left open where the match is weak.

d_gene: TRBD1
v_gene: TRBV5-1
j_gene: TRBJ2-3
CDR3aa: CASSLGDRTTDTQYF
CDR3nt: TGCGCCAGCAGCTTGGGGGACAGAACCACAGATACGCAGTATTTT

d_gene: .
v_gene: TRBV9
j_gene: TRBJ2-1
CDR3aa: CASSVGGGTYNEQFF
CDR3nt: TGTGCCAGCAGCGTAGGGGGGGGCACCTACAATGAGCAGTTCTTC

d_gene: .
v_gene: TRBV5-1
j_gene: TRBJ2-3
CDR3aa: CASSLDADTQYF
CDR3nt: TGCGCCAGCAGCTTGGACGCGGATACGCAGTATTTT

d_gene: .
v_gene: TRBV5-4
j_gene: TRBJ2-7
CDR3aa: CASSLGRGEQYF
CDR3nt: TGTGCCAGCAGCTTAGGCCGAGGGGAGCAGTACTTC

d_gene: .
v_gene: TRBV19
j_gene: TRBJ1-5
CDR3aa: CASNRINQPQHF
CDR3nt: TGTGCCAGTAACAGGATCAATCAGCCCCAGCATTTT

d_gene: .
v_gene: TRBV28
j_gene: TRBJ1-1
CDR3aa: CASSFSAGGKAFF
CDR3nt: TGTGCCAGCAGTTTTAGTGCGGGGGGCAAGGCTTTCTTT

d_gene: .
v_gene: TRBV28
j_gene: TRBJ1-2
CDR3aa: CASRQRASYGYTF
CDR3nt: TGTGCCAGCAGACAGAGGGCCTCATATGGCTACACCTTC

d_gene: .
v_gene: TRBV6-6
j_gene: TRBJ2-7
CDR3aa: CASSYSMAGAYEQYF
CDR3nt: TGTGCCAGCAGTTACTCGATGGCAGGGGCCTACGAGCAGTACTTC

d_gene: TRBD1
v_gene: TRBV7-9
j_gene: TRBJ2-7
CDR3aa: CASSQRQGMPYEQYF
CDR3nt: TGTGCCAGCAGCCAACGACAGGGGATGCCCTACGAGCAGTACTTC

d_gene: .
v_gene: TRBV27
j_gene: TRBJ2-3
CDR3aa: CASSSLGGTDTQYF
CDR3nt: TGTGCCAGCAGTTCTCTCGGGGGTACAGATACGCAGTATTTT

d_gene: .
v_gene: TRBV18
j_gene: TRBJ1-1
CDR3aa: CASSPPLRTAGSTEAFF
CDR3nt: TGTGCCAGCTCACCACCGCTTCGGACAGCTGGTAGCACTGAAGCTTTCTTT

d_gene: .
v_gene: TRBV5-4
j_gene: TRBJ1-5
CDR3aa: CASSLTGGTGFEPQHF
CDR3nt: TGTGCCAGCAGCTTGACTGGCGGAACAGGATTTGAGCCCCAGCATTTT

d_gene: .
v_gene: TRBV5-4
j_gene: TRBJ1-2
CDR3aa: CASSSRDRVGYTF
CDR3nt: TGTGCCAGCAGCAGCCGGGATAGGGTTGGCTACACCTTC

d_gene: .
v_gene: TRBV2
j_gene: TRBJ2-2
CDR3aa: CASSEALGVNTGELFF
CDR3nt: TGTGCCAGCAGTGAAGCGCTCGGGGTCAACACCGGGGAGCTGTTTTTT

d_gene: TRBD1
v_gene: TRBV4-2
j_gene: TRBJ1-6
CDR3aa: CASSQKHRGNSPLHF
CDR3nt: TGTGCCAGCAGCCAGAAACACAGGGGTAATTCACCCCTCCACTTT

d_gene: TRBD2
v_gene: TRBV5-4
j_gene: TRBJ2-3
CDR3aa: CASRFSGESPDTQYF
CDR3nt: TGTGCCAGCAGATTCAGCGGGGAGTCGCCAGATACGCAGTATTTT

d_gene: .
v_gene: TRBV6-1
j_gene: TRBJ2-7
CDR3aa: CASSLDNSYEQYF
CDR3nt: TGTGCCAGCAGTTTAGACAACTCCTACGAGCAGTACTTC

d_gene: TRBD2
v_gene: TRBV30
j_gene: TRBJ2-1
CDR3aa: CAWMVLAGQQFF
CDR3nt: TGTGCCTGGATGGTACTAGCGGGTCAGCAGTTCTTC

d_gene: .
v_gene: TRBV5-6
j_gene: TRBJ1-3
CDR3aa: CASSSGLWAGNTIYF
CDR3nt: TGTGCCAGCAGTTCCGGACTTTGGGCAGGAAACACCATATATTTT

d_gene: .
v_gene: TRBV5-1
j_gene: TRBJ1-4
CDR3aa: CASPHPSKSTNEKLFF
CDR3nt: TGCGCCAGCCCTCACCCCTCTAAGTCGACTAATGAAAAACTGTTTTTT

d_gene: .
v_gene: TRBV18
j_gene: TRBJ2-5
CDR3aa: CASSPRSSTETQYF
CDR3nt: TGTGCCAGCTCACCGCGTTCTAGCACGGAGACCCAGTACTTC

d_gene: TRBD1
v_gene: TRBV2
j_gene: TRBJ2-2
CDR3aa: CASKGGGRANTGELFF
CDR3nt: TGTGCCAGCAAAGGGGGCGGCAGGGCGAACACCGGGGAGCTGTTTTTT

d_gene: TRBD1
v_gene: TRBV29-1
j_gene: TRBJ2-7
CDR3aa: CSVTGGLYEQYF
CDR3nt: TGCAGCGTGACAGGGGGTCTCTACGAGCAGTACTTC

d_gene: .
v_gene: TRBV11-3
j_gene: TRBJ2-5
CDR3aa: CASSLGAGYQETQYF
CDR3nt: TGTGCCAGCAGCTTAGGGGCGGGATACCAAGAGACCCAGTACTTC

d_gene: TRBD1
v_gene: TRBV7-2
j_gene: TRBJ2-1
CDR3aa: CASSFRDSYNEQFF
CDR3nt: TGTGCCAGCAGCTTCCGGGACAGTTACAATGAGCAGTTCTTC

d_gene: .
v_gene: TRBV6-5
j_gene: TRBJ1-1
CDR3aa: CASSYTKVGTEAFF
CDR3nt: TGTGCCAGCAGTTACACTAAGGTCGGCACTGAAGCTTTCTTT